This TCR beta chain emerged from a study of blood T cell repertoires in COVID-19. Sequencing was performed with immunoSEQ multiplex PCR; in TCRdb, only in-frame clones are kept and a portion is missing. This table has around 400,000 clones, about nine tenths appearing once. The CDR3 extends over 17 amino acids. The germline V gene has CDR1 KGHDR and CDR2 SFDVKD. Trimming pared 0 bases from V and 3 bases from J, leaving 11 bases between. The source is a woman between 35 and 50 years old who had been exposed to COVID-19. Sequenced material: PBMCs or T cells enriched from blood (not recorded which). The chain recombines TRBV24-1 with TRBJ2-6; no definite D call. CDR3 loop: CATSDLPTGNGANVLTF. Written as DNA, the CDR3 is TGTGCCACCAGTGATTTGCCCACGGGTAATGGGGCCAACGTCCTGACTTTC.